The rows below give T cell receptor beta chains drawn from one sample of a study of blood T cell repertoires in COVID-19. Generated by immunoSEQ multiplex PCR, the TCRdb table keeps only in-frame clones and is missing some. Of about 310,000 clones detected, 70% to 90% appear once; the ten largest clones hold 6.5% to 9.5%. The sequencing input was peripheral blood. These receptors came from a woman between 50 and 59 years old who had recovered from COVID-19. Each CDR3 is given with its conserved first and last residue. A D gene is named only where the DNA matches it firmly. The size field is filled for only some rows; it gives once, few, many or a size class.

v_gene: TRBV18
j_gene: TRBJ2-3
abundance: .
d_gene: TRBD2
CDR3aa: CASSPRTGGQDTQYF
CDR3nt: TGTGCCAGCTCACCACGGACGGGGGGGCAAGATACGCAGTATTTT

v_gene: TRBV11-2
j_gene: TRBJ1-2
abundance: .
d_gene: .
CDR3aa: CASSLEGSGYTF
CDR3nt: TGTGCCAGCAGCTTAGAGGGTAGCGGCTACACCTTC

v_gene: TRBV5-6
j_gene: TRBJ1-1
abundance: .
d_gene: TRBD1
CDR3aa: CASSWTGKIEAFF
CDR3nt: TGTGCCAGCAGCTGGACAGGGAAGATTGAAGCTTTCTTT

v_gene: TRBV11-2
j_gene: TRBJ2-1
abundance: .
d_gene: TRBD2
CDR3aa: CASSVRGLAAYNEQFF
CDR3nt: TGTGCCAGCAGCGTAAGAGGACTAGCGGCCTACAATGAGCAGTTCTTC

v_gene: TRBV11-2
j_gene: TRBJ1-4
abundance: .
d_gene: .
CDR3aa: CASSSQGGWLEKLFF
CDR3nt: TGTGCCAGCAGCTCTCAGGGAGGGTGGCTTGAAAAACTGTTTTTT

v_gene: TRBV3-1/TRBV3-2
j_gene: TRBJ1-2
abundance: few
d_gene: .
CDR3aa: CASSIPGGANYGYTF
CDR3nt: TGTGCCAGCAGCATCCCGGGGGGAGCTAACTATGGCTACACCTTC

v_gene: TRBV7-2
j_gene: TRBJ2-5
abundance: .
d_gene: .
CDR3aa: CASSSAPTSRETQYF
CDR3nt: TGTGCCAGCAGCTCCGCGCCCACTAGCCGGGAGACCCAGTACTTC

v_gene: TRBV6-4
j_gene: TRBJ1-1
abundance: few
d_gene: TRBD1
CDR3aa: CASRTDRDGTEAFF
CDR3nt: TGTGCCAGCAGGACCGACAGGGATGGAACTGAAGCTTTCTTT

v_gene: TRBV4-3
j_gene: TRBJ2-7
abundance: .
d_gene: .
CDR3aa: CASSQGNRVRGEQYF
CDR3nt: TGCGCCAGCAGCCAAGGGAACAGGGTCAGGGGCGAGCAGTACTTC

v_gene: TRBV7-2
j_gene: TRBJ2-5
abundance: .
d_gene: TRBD2
CDR3aa: CASSLSSGRGQETQYF
CDR3nt: TGTGCCAGCAGCTTGTCTAGCGGGAGGGGGCAAGAGACCCAGTACTTC

v_gene: TRBV6-2/TRBV6-3
j_gene: TRBJ2-7
abundance: .
d_gene: TRBD2
CDR3aa: CASSYAGGPREQYF
CDR3nt: TGTGCCAGCAGTTACGCGGGAGGGCCCCGCGAGCAGTACTTC

v_gene: TRBV7-9
j_gene: TRBJ2-3
abundance: .
d_gene: .
CDR3aa: CASSPGGDPSTDTQYF
CDR3nt: TGTGCCAGCAGCCCCGGAGGTGATCCGAGCACAGATACGCAGTATTTT

v_gene: TRBV9
j_gene: TRBJ2-1
abundance: .
d_gene: TRBD2
CDR3aa: CASSVGGRYNEQFF
CDR3nt: TGTGCCAGCAGCGTAGGCGGGAGGTACAATGAGCAGTTCTTC

v_gene: TRBV10-3
j_gene: TRBJ2-2
abundance: .
d_gene: .
CDR3aa: CAISDSGIPGNTGELFF
CDR3nt: TGTGCCATCAGTGATTCGGGGATCCCAGGGAACACCGGGGAGCTGTTTTTT

v_gene: TRBV6-5
j_gene: TRBJ1-6
abundance: .
d_gene: .
CDR3aa: CASRSAYNSPLHF
CDR3nt: TGTGCCAGCCGCTCGGCCTATAATTCACCCCTCCACTTT

v_gene: TRBV5-5
j_gene: TRBJ2-7
abundance: few
d_gene: .
CDR3aa: CASSLLGTRNYEQYF
CDR3nt: TGTGCCAGCAGCTTGTTGGGGACAAGGAACTACGAGCAGTACTTC

v_gene: TRBV2
j_gene: TRBJ2-1
abundance: .
d_gene: .
CDR3aa: CASMGGTSYNEQFF
CDR3nt: TGTGCCAGCATGGGCGGGACGTCCTACAATGAGCAGTTCTTC

v_gene: TRBV6-1
j_gene: TRBJ2-1
abundance: .
d_gene: .
CDR3aa: CASSEVPPVHEQFF
CDR3nt: TGTGCCAGCAGTGAAGTTCCTCCAGTCCATGAGCAGTTCTTC